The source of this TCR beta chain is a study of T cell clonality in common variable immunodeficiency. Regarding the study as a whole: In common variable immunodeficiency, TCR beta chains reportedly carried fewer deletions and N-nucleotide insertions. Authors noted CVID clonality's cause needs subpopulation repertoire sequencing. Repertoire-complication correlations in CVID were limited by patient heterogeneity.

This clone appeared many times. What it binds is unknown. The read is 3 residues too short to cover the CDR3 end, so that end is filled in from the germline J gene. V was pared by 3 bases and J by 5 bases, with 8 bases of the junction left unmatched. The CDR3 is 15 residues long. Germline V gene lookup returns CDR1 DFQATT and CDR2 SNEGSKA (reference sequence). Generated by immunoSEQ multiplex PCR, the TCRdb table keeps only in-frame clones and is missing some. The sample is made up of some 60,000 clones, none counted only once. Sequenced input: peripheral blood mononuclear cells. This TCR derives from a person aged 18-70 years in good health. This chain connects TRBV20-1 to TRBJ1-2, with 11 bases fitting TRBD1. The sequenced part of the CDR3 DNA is TGCAGTGCTAGGATATCCGGGACAGGGGGATATGGC. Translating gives CSARISGTGGYG. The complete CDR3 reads CSARISGTGGYGYTF.